This T cell receptor (beta chain) was recorded in a study of T cell repertoires in cytomegalovirus infection. Study summary: Public TCR beta signatures marked donors with CMV infection and the matching HLA.

This clonotype is a singleton in its sample. Its specificity is not known. The study's findings and limits: The cumulative frequency of public TCR beta families distinguished individuals who carried CMV together with the relevant HLA. CMV-specific TCR beta clonotypes restricted by HLA-C dominated the ex vivo response.

TCRdb passed the reads through MiXCR, listing each CDR3 protein once. Here the sample spans about 300,000 distinct CDR3 sequences, about 25% being singletons. The sequenced sample was PBMCs. The TCR sequence derives from a human donor in good health (CMV status not recorded). Some clones in this sample may be carry-over from other donors' samples.

The CDR3 here is CSARDEGTDTQYF. The CDR3 DNA follows: TGCAGTGCTAGAGATGAGGGCACAGATACGCAGTATTTT. This chain links TRBV20-1 with TRBJ2-3, with unresolved D. Germline V gene lookup returns CDR1 DFQATT and CDR2 SNEGSKA (reference sequence). V was cut by 0 bases and J by 1 base, with 5 bases left in between. The CDR3 extends over 13 amino acids.